Presented here are 4 T cell receptor beta chains from one specimen sequenced in a study of response to subunit inactivated influenza vaccine. TCRdb processed the RT-PCR reads anew with MiXCR; each CDR3 protein has one entry. This table has about 620,000 distinct CDR3 sequences, over 9.5% appearing once. The sequenced sample was PBMCs from blood, obtained on the day of vaccination. The receptors come from a man aged 45-65 years who received an inactivated influenza vaccine.

In this sample, this clonotype turned up many times. J is TRBJ2-1 and V is TRBV7-3; 11 bases line up with TRBD2. Germline CDR1 SGHTA, CDR2 FQGTGA. The CDR3 runs to 16 residues. J gave up 6 bases and V 5 bases, and 9 bases lay outside the gene matches. CDR3 nucleotide sequence: TGTGCCAGCAGCCTATCCTGGACTAGCGGGTTCAATGAGCAGTTCTTC. This encodes CASSLSWTSGFNEQFF.

This clonotype came up many times. The chain joins TRBV29-1 to TRBJ2-6; TRBD2 is a possible D gene (5 bases). CDR3 size: 14 residues. Germline V CDR1 and CDR2: SQVTM, ANQGSEA. The V end was cut by 4 bases, the J end by 0 bases, with 7 bases between. The CDR3 protein is CSVGESSGANVLTF. In DNA, the CDR3 is TGCAGCGTTGGGGAGAGCTCTGGGGCCAACGTCCTGACTTTC.

The chain uses TRBV20-1 and TRBJ1-2; 7 bases match TRBD1. The CDR3 runs to 14 residues. The germline CDR1 and CDR2 sequences are DFQATT and SNEGSKA (reference sequence). V shed 6 bases and J 3 bases; nucleotides not matched to a gene: 10. The CDR3 protein is CSAPPGGGDYGYTF. The CDR3 DNA sequence: TGCAGTGCCCCGCCAGGGGGGGGCGACTATGGCTACACCTTC.

This clonotype was seen many times. V is TRBV20-1 and J is TRBJ2-3; D unresolved. Germline V gene lookup returns CDR1 DFQATT and CDR2 SNEGSKA (reference sequence). CDR3 size: 13 residues. The V end was cut by 6 bases, the J end by 2 bases, with 12 bases between. The CDR3 nucleotides read TGCAGTGCCGAGGAGAGCAACACAGATACGCAGTATTTT. It yields the protein CSAEESNTDTQYF.